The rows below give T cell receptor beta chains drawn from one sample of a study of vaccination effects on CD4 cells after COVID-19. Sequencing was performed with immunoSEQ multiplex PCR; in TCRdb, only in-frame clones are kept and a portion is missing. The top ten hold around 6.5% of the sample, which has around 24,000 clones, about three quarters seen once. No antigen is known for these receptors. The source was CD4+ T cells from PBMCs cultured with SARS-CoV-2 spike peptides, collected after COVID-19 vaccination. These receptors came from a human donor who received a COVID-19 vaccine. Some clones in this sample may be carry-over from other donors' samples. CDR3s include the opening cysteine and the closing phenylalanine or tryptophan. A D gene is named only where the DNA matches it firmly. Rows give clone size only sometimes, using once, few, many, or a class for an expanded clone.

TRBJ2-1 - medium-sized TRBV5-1 TGCGCCAGCAGCAGTCCCTCTGCGGTCAGCTCCTACAATGAGCAGTTCTTC CASSSPSAVSSYNEQFF
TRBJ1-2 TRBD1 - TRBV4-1 TGCGCCAGCAGCCTCGTTCTTGGGACAGGGCATGGCTACACCTTC CASSLVLGTGHGYTF
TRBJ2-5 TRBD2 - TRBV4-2 TGTGCCAGCAGCGTCACTAGCGGAGAGACCCAGTACTTC CASSVTSGETQYF
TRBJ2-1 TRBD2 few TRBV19 TGTGCCAGTAGTACACTTCTAGCGGGGAGCTCCTACAATGAGCAGTTCTTC CASSTLLAGSSYNEQFF
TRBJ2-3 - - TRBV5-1 TGCGCCAGCAGCTTGGTTGGGGGTCCAGATACGCAGTATTTT CASSLVGGPDTQYF
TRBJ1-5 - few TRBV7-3 TGTGCCAGCAGCTTAAACTCGTATCAGCCCCAGCATTTT CASSLNSYQPQHF
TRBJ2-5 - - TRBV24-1 TGTGCCACCAGTGATTTTACGGGGGCCCAAGAGACCCAGTACTTC CATSDFTGAQETQYF
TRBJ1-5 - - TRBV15 TGTGCCACCCAGCCTCAAGGCGGGGTCAATCAGCCCCAGCATTTT CATQPQGGVNQPQHF
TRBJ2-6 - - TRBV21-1 TGTGCCAGCAGCAAAGCGCGTTACAGGGAGTATAGCTCTGGGGCCAACGTCCTGACTTTC CASSKARYREYSSGANVLTF
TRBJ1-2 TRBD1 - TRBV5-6 TGTGCCAGCTCGCGCGGGACAGGGGGCCCTGGCTACACCTTC CASSRGTGGPGYTF
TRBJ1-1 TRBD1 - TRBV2 TGTGCCAGCAGAGGGGGCAGGGCAAACACTGAAGCTTTCTTT CASRGGRANTEAFF
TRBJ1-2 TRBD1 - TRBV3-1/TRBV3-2 TGTGCCAGCAGCCAAGAGGGACAGCCCTGGGACTATGGCTACACCTTC CASSQEGQPWDYGYTF
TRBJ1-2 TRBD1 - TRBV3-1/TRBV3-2 TGTGCCAGCAGCCATGCCGGGACAGGGGGCGATGGCTACACCTTC CASSHAGTGGDGYTF
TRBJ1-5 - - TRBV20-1 TGCAGTGCTAGTCCTGGGGGGAGCAATCAGCCCCAGCATTTT CSASPGGSNQPQHF
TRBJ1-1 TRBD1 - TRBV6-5 TGTGCCAGCGGGGACAGGGCGTCTGAAGCTTTCTTT CASGDRASEAFF
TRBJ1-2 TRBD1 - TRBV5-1 TGCGCCAGCAGCACGAACCCGCAGGGGGTTAACTATGGCTACACCTTC CASSTNPQGVNYGYTF
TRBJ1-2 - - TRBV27 TGTGCCAGCAGGCGGAACAGGGCAGAGAATGGCTACACCTTC CASRRNRAENGYTF
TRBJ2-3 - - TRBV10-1 TGCGCCAGCAATGAGGGGGGGACAGATACGCAGTATTTT CASNEGGTDTQYF
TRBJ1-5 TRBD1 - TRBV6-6 TGTGCCAGCAGCGGGACAGGTATTGGGAGCAATCAGCCCCAGCATTTT CASSGTGIGSNQPQHF